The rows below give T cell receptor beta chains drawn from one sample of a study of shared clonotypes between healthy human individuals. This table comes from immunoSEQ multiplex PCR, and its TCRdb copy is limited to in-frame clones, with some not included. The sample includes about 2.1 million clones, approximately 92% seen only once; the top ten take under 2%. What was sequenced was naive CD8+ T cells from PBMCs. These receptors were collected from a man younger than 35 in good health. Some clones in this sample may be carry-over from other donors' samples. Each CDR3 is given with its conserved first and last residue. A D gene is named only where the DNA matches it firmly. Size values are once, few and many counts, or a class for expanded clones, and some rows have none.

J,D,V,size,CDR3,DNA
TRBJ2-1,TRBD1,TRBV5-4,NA,CASSLRGGLEQFF,TGTGCCAGCAGCTTAAGAGGGGGCTTGGAGCAGTTCTTC
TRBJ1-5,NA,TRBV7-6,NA,CASSLGLGNQPQHF,TGTGCCAGCAGCTTGGGGCTGGGCAATCAGCCCCAGCATTTT
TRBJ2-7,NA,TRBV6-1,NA,CASSEVAYEQYF,TGTGCCAGCAGTGAGGTCGCCTACGAGCAGTACTTC
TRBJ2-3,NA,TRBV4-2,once,CASSRGTGQISTDTQYF,TGTGCCAGCAGCCGGGGGACGGGGCAGATTAGCACAGATACGCAGTATTTT
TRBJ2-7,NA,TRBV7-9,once,CASSTQDSVVHEQYF,TGTGCCAGCAGCACTCAGGACAGCGTGGTCCACGAGCAGTACTTC
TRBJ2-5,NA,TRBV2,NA,CASEQETQYF,TGTGCCAGCGAACAAGAGACCCAGTACTTC
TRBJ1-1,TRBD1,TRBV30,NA,CAWKTGAYTEAFF,TGTGCCTGGAAGACAGGGGCCTACACTGAAGCTTTCTTT
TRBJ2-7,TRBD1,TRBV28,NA,CASSSRTGGYEQYF,TGTGCCAGCAGTTCTAGGACAGGGGGCTACGAGCAGTACTTC
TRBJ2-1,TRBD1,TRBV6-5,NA,CASSPDRVPYNEQFF,TGTGCCAGCAGCCCAGACAGGGTTCCCTACAATGAGCAGTTCTTC
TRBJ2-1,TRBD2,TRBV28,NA,CASSPSGGMNEQFF,TGTGCCAGCAGTCCATCGGGGGGAATGAATGAGCAGTTCTTC
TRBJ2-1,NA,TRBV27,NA,CASSLAASSYNEQFF,TGTGCCAGCAGTTTAGCGGCCAGCTCCTACAATGAGCAGTTCTTC
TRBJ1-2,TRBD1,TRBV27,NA,CASSSLTGWDGYTF,TGTGCCAGCAGTTCATTGACAGGGTGGGATGGCTACACCTTC
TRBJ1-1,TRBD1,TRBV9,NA,CASSSGTGGTHGTEAFF,TGTGCCAGCAGCTCCGGGACAGGAGGGACCCATGGGACTGAAGCTTTCTTT
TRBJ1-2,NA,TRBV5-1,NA,CASSLWPATNYGYTF,TGCGCCAGCAGCTTGTGGCCGGCAACTAACTATGGCTACACCTTC
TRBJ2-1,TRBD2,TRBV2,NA,CASSEETSGRVYNEQFF,TGTGCCAGCAGTGAAGAGACTAGCGGGAGGGTGTACAATGAGCAGTTCTTC
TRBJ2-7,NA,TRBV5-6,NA,CASSFGQGKTYEQYF,TGTGCCAGCAGCTTTGGGCAGGGTAAAACCTACGAGCAGTACTTC
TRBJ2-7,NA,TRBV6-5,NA,CASSYSWADEQYF,TGTGCCAGCAGTTACTCTTGGGCTGACGAGCAGTACTTC
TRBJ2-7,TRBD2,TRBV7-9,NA,CASSRIAVREALSEQYF,TGTGCCAGCAGCCGTATAGCGGTCCGGGAGGCCCTCTCCGAGCAGTACTTC
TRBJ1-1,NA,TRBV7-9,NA,CASSLGVTEAFF,TGTGCCAGCAGCTTAGGTGTCACTGAAGCTTTCTTT
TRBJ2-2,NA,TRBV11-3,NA,CASSSHRDTGELFF,TGTGCCAGCAGCTCTCACAGGGATACCGGGGAGCTGTTTTTT
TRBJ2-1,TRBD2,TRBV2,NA,CAGLGLAGDREQFF,TGTGCCGGCCTGGGACTAGCGGGCGACCGAGAGCAGTTCTTC
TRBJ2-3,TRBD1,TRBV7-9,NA,CASSHPDRDTDTQYF,TGTGCCAGCAGCCATCCGGACAGGGACACAGATACGCAGTATTTT
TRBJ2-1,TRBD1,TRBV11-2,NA,CASSPRDRANEQFF,TGTGCCAGCAGCCCCCGGGACAGGGCCAATGAGCAGTTCTTC
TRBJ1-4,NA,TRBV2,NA,CASSAGVLTTNEKLFF,TGTGCCAGCAGTGCGGGGGTACTCACAACTAATGAAAAACTGTTTTTT
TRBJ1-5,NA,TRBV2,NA,CASSEVQHF,TGTGCCAGCAGTGAAGTCCAGCATTTT
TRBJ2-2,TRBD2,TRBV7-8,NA,CASSNPDGLAGLVTGELFF,TGTGCCAGCAGTAACCCCGATGGGCTAGCGGGTTTAGTCACCGGGGAGCTGTTTTTT
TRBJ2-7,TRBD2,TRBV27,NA,CASSKLAGVYEQYF,TGTGCCAGCAGTAAACTAGCGGGAGTTTACGAGCAGTACTTC
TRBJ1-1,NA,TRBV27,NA,CASSLAGTNTEAFF,TGTGCCAGCAGTTTAGCGGGGACGAACACTGAAGCTTTCTTT
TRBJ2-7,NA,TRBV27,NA,CASSPQGHEQYF,TGTGCCAGCAGCCCCCAGGGGCACGAGCAGTACTTC
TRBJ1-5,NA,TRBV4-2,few,CASSGGNQPQHF,TGTGCCAGCAGCGGGGGGAATCAGCCCCAGCATTTT
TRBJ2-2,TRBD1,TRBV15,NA,CATSGGQANTGELFF,TGTGCCACCAGCGGGGGACAGGCGAACACCGGGGAGCTGTTTTTT
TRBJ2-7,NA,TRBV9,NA,CASSVIDSSYEQYF,TGTGCCAGCAGCGTTATCGACAGCTCCTACGAGCAGTACTTC
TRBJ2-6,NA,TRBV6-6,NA,CASSIEEAGANVLTF,TGTGCCAGCAGTATTGAGGAGGCTGGGGCCAACGTCCTGACTTTC
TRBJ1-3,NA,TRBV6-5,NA,CASSYTPAGTGNTIYF,TGTGCCAGCAGTTACACTCCCGCAGGAACTGGAAACACCATATATTTT
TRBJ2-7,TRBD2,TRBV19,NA,CASRGGYEQYF,TGTGCCAGTAGGGGGGGGTACGAGCAGTACTTC
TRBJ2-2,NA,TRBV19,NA,CASSEGRWNTGELFF,TGTGCCAGTAGTGAGGGAAGGTGGAACACCGGGGAGCTGTTTTTT
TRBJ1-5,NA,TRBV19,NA,CASSMMGVSNQPQHF,TGTGCCAGTAGTATGATGGGGGTGAGCAATCAGCCCCAGCATTTT
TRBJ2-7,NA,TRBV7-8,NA,CASSLSREKGSQYF,TGTGCCAGCAGCTTAAGTCGGGAGAAAGGGTCGCAGTACTTC
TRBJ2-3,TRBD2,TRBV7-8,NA,CASSGGLAGVVDTQYF,TGTGCCAGCAGTGGAGGACTAGCGGGAGTGGTAGATACGCAGTATTTT
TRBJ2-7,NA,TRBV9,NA,CASSVGGGVSSYEQYF,TGTGCCAGCAGCGTAGGCGGAGGGGTCAGCTCCTACGAGCAGTACTTC
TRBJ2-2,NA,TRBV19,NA,CASREDTGELFF,TGTGCCAGTAGGGAGGACACCGGGGAGCTGTTTTTT
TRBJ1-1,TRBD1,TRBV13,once,CASSLAQGGSDTEAFF,TGTGCCAGCAGCTTAGCCCAAGGGGGCTCGGACACTGAAGCTTTCTTT
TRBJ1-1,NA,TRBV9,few,CASSMQNTEAFF,TGTGCCAGCAGCATGCAGAACACTGAAGCTTTCTTT
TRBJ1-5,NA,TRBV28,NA,CASSLGRQGSQPQHF,TGTGCCAGCAGTTTAGGGCGGCAGGGAAGTCAGCCCCAGCATTTT
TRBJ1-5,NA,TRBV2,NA,CASSESAVRQPQHF,TGTGCCAGCAGTGAGTCGGCAGTCAGGCAGCCCCAGCATTTT
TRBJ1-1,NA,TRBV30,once,CAWSVRRPTEAFF,TGTGCCTGGAGTGTACGCAGGCCAACTGAAGCTTTCTTT
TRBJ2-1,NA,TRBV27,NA,CASSTMGLRDYNEQFF,TGTGCCAGCAGTACAATGGGGTTGAGGGATTACAATGAGCAGTTCTTC
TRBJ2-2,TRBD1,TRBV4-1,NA,CASSQATGVTGELFF,TGCGCCAGCAGCCAAGCAACAGGGGTCACCGGGGAGCTGTTTTTT
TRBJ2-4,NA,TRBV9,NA,CASSVGDGGNIQYF,TGTGCCAGCAGCGTAGGGGACGGGGGAAACATTCAGTACTTC
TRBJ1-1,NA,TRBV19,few,CASSLRGMNTEAFF,TGTGCCAGTAGTCTCCGGGGGATGAACACTGAAGCTTTCTTT
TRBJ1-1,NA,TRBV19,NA,CASSIFERATEAFF,TGTGCCAGTAGTATTTTTGAACGGGCCACTGAAGCTTTCTTT
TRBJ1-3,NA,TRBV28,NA,CASSLSEGGNTIYF,TGTGCCAGCAGTTTGTCGGAGGGCGGAAACACCATATATTTT
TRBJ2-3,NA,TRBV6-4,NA,CASSDSGDTQYF,TGTGCCAGCAGTGACTCGGGAGATACGCAGTATTTT
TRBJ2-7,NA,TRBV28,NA,CASSLSLIFPSYEQYF,TGTGCCAGCAGTTTAAGTCTCATTTTCCCCTCCTACGAGCAGTACTTC
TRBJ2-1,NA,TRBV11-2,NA,CASSLIGISYNEQFF,TGTGCCAGCAGCTTAATCGGGATCTCCTACAATGAGCAGTTCTTC
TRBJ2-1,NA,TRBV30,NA,CAWSIKNEQFF,TGTGCCTGGAGTATAAAAAATGAGCAGTTCTTC